This T cell receptor (beta chain) was captured by sequencing in a study of CD8 T cells in Susac syndrome. Points from the study as a whole: The study's TCR sequencing and HLA analysis covered a relatively small number of individuals, and the study acknowledged this.

The length of the CDR3 is 16 residues. Germline CDR1 SEHNR, CDR2 FQNEAQ (reference sequence). The multiple sclerosis controls were treatment-naive patients, and their relapsing-remitting disease was stable or active. Negative magnetic isolation gave CD8+ and CD4+ cells; FACS enriched CD8+ TEMRA. Notes on this clonotype: Its antigen is undetermined. The junction departs from germline at one end; a sequencing error may be responsible.

cDNA came from about 0.5 to 1 ug RNA primed by random hexamers. Across 54 Vbeta and 13 Jbeta, TCR beta CDR3 was amplified with immunoSEQ multiplex PCR. TCRdb reprocessed the immunoSEQ multiplex PCR reads with MiXCR, giving one entry per CDR3 protein. Among fewer than 350,000 distinct CDR3 sequences listed, about 82% were seen once. This TCR came from a human donor with multiple sclerosis. Sequencing was performed on CD8+ T cells from PBMCs. The chain links TRBV7-9 to TRBJ2-3, with TRBD2 identical over 8 bases. CDR3 amino acids: CASSLGLAPSTDTQYF. The CDR3 DNA sequence: TGTGCCAGCAGTTTAGGACTAGCACCTAGCACAGATACGCAGTATTTT.